This TCR beta chain was identified in a study of blood T cell repertoires in COVID-19. This clone was observed once. CDR3 length equals 17 residues. V lost 4 bases and J lost 0; bases outside the gene matches: 5. The germline V gene has CDR1 MNHEY and CDR2 SMNVEV (reference sequence). The table came from immunoSEQ multiplex PCR; TCRdb's copy has only in-frame clones and leaves some out. The sample yields about 190,000 clones, about 87% seen once. The receptor's source is a woman in her late teens or twenties who had recovered from COVID-19. V is TRBV27 and J is TRBJ1-5; 11 bases are a match to TRBD1. What was sequenced was peripheral blood. The CDR3 protein is CASSSGTGGNSNQPQHF. CDR3 in DNA: TGTGCCAGCAGTTCCGGGACAGGGGGAAATAGCAATCAGCCCCAGCATTTT.